A selection of T cell receptor beta chains follows, all from one sample in a study of T cells in Graves' hyperthyroidism and ophthalmopathy. TCRdb itself ran the multiplex PCR reads through MiXCR, one entry per CDR3 protein. In the table there are approximately 590,000 distinct CDR3 sequences, 15% to 18% of which are singletons. The sample was blood. Every receptor here comes from a woman aged 25 to 39 with Graves' hyperthyroidism. Each CDR3 is given with its conserved first and last residue. Each record gives: D gene, V gene, clone size, J gene, CDR3 length, CDR3 protein, CDR3 DNA. A D gene is named only where the DNA matches it firmly. The size of a clone is reported for some rows only, either as once, few or many, or as a class for expanded clones.

D gene: NA; V gene: TRBV30; clone size: many; J gene: TRBJ1-5; CDR3 length: 11; CDR3 protein: CAWRQDQPQHF; CDR3 DNA: TGTGCCTGGAGACAGGATCAGCCCCAGCATTTT
D gene: NA; V gene: TRBV3-2; clone size: many; J gene: TRBJ2-1; CDR3 length: 10; CDR3 protein: CAQAGIGQFF; CDR3 DNA: TGTGCCCAAGCCGGCATTGGGCAGTTCTTC
D gene: TRBD1; V gene: TRBV3-1; clone size: few; J gene: TRBJ1-1; CDR3 length: 15; CDR3 protein: CASSSTTGGNTEAFF; CDR3 DNA: TGTGCCAGCAGCTCAACTACAGGGGGAAACACTGAAGCTTTCTTT
D gene: TRBD2; V gene: TRBV6-2/TRBV6-3; clone size: NA; J gene: TRBJ2-3; CDR3 length: 17; CDR3 protein: CASSYVGGELAGDTQYF; CDR3 DNA: TGTGCCAGCAGTTACGTTGGCGGGGAACTAGCGGGAGATACGCAGTATTTT
D gene: TRBD2; V gene: TRBV7-2; clone size: few; J gene: TRBJ2-2; CDR3 length: 17; CDR3 protein: CASSFRTSVEGTGELFF; CDR3 DNA: TGTGCCAGCAGCTTCCGGACTAGCGTCGAAGGGACCGGGGAGCTGTTTTTT
D gene: NA; V gene: TRBV5-8; clone size: few; J gene: TRBJ1-5; CDR3 length: 16; CDR3 protein: CASSLLGQKSNQPQHF; CDR3 DNA: TGTGCCAGCAGCTTGTTGGGACAAAAAAGCAATCAGCCCCAGCATTTT
D gene: TRBD1; V gene: TRBV9; clone size: NA; J gene: TRBJ2-7; CDR3 length: 16; CDR3 protein: CASSRSLQGGTYEQYF; CDR3 DNA: TGTGCCAGCAGCCGTAGCTTACAGGGGGGAACCTACGAGCAGTACTTC
D gene: NA; V gene: TRBV27; clone size: NA; J gene: TRBJ2-2; CDR3 length: 14; CDR3 protein: CASSLSWGAGELFF; CDR3 DNA: TGTGCCAGCAGTTTATCCTGGGGGGCCGGGGAGCTGTTTTTT
D gene: NA; V gene: TRBV9; clone size: few; J gene: TRBJ2-1; CDR3 length: 15; CDR3 protein: CASSVNRVDYNEQFF; CDR3 DNA: TGTGCCAGCAGCGTAAACCGGGTAGATTACAATGAGCAGTTCTTC
D gene: NA; V gene: TRBV28; clone size: few; J gene: TRBJ1-4; CDR3 length: 13; CDR3 protein: CASGPLSNEKLFF; CDR3 DNA: TGTGCCAGCGGTCCATTGTCTAATGAAAAACTGTTTTTT
D gene: NA; V gene: TRBV6-1; clone size: NA; J gene: TRBJ2-1; CDR3 length: 17; CDR3 protein: CASGVLGSGASYNEQFF; CDR3 DNA: TGTGCCAGCGGCGTATTAGGGAGCGGAGCTTCCTACAATGAGCAGTTCTTC
D gene: NA; V gene: TRBV14; clone size: many; J gene: TRBJ2-3; CDR3 length: 13; CDR3 protein: CASSPTTQGTQYF; CDR3 DNA: TGTGCCAGCAGCCCAACGACCCAGGGTACGCAGTATTTT
D gene: TRBD1; V gene: TRBV30; clone size: few; J gene: TRBJ2-7; CDR3 length: 12; CDR3 protein: CAWTGQGYEQYF; CDR3 DNA: TGTGCCTGGACCGGACAGGGGTACGAGCAGTACTTC